This entry features one T cell receptor (beta chain) sequence. Its target is unknown. The CDR3 consists of 13 residues. Looked up from germline, CDR1 is WSHSY and CDR2 is SAAADI. The germline V and J ends were trimmed by 7 bases and 2 bases, with 11 bases remaining between them. The record originates from a study of resident and recirculating memory T cells in vitiligo. Notes on the study in general: Sequences differed between biopsy sites and patients, suggesting private specificity.

No change in lesions over the prior 6 months defined stable disease. Confetti depigmentation, marking active vitiligo, was absent in these patients. Patients who had received treatment within the previous three months were excluded. Clones were sequenced by immunoSEQ multiplex PCR, and TCRdb holds only the in-frame ones, with some missing. Of tens of thousands of clones in the sample, about 91% are singletons; the top ten hold approximately 5.4%. Material: blood. The receptor's source is a male donor with vitiligo. V is TRBV10-2 and J is TRBJ1-2, with a weak D call TRBD1 (6 bases). This chain's CDR3 is CASTLTGNYGYTF. DNA of the CDR3: TGCGCCAGCACCCTGACAGGCAACTATGGCTACACCTTC.